These T cell receptor beta chains were read from a single sample in a study of chemoradiotherapy in HPV16-positive cancers. Clones were sequenced by immunoSEQ multiplex PCR, and TCRdb holds only the in-frame ones, with some missing. The table shows fewer than 70,000 clones, with around nine tenths occurring only once. Sequences were derived from blood, sampled from a patient who underwent chemoradiotherapy. All receptors come from a human donor with HPV-associated anogenital cancer. Both conserved end residues are trimmed from each CDR3. D genes are given only for firm matches.

d_call	cdr3_length	v_call	j_call	cdr3_aa
-	14	TRBV5-1	TRBJ1-4	ASRPGFSTTNEKLF
-	12	TRBV5-1	TRBJ1-2	ASSLGGGNYGYT
-	13	TRBV6-5	TRBJ2-7	ASTRGGHRSYEQY
TRBD2	13	TRBV5-4	TRBJ2-3	ASSLSAGGLHTQY
TRBD1	13	TRBV7-9	TRBJ2-7	ASSLPGQGRSEQY
-	11	TRBV18	TRBJ2-5	ASSPDIQETQY
TRBD1	15	TRBV5-4	TRBJ2-6	ASSTWTGSSGANVLT
-	11	TRBV30	TRBJ1-3	AWFGLSGNTIY
-	11	TRBV30	TRBJ1-2	ACLQGYSYGYT
TRBD1	13	TRBV9	TRBJ2-1	ASSVQGASYNEQF
TRBD1	11	TRBV19	TRBJ1-2	ASTLDRVGGYT
-	11	TRBV5-1	TRBJ1-2	ASSSDVNYGYT
-	14	TRBV6-5	TRBJ2-3	ASSYSPGTRTDTQY
-	12	TRBV5-6	TRBJ1-6	ASSPRVYNSPLH
TRBD2	14	TRBV4-1	TRBJ2-3	ASSQVTSGITDTQY
TRBD1	12	TRBV10-1	TRBJ1-1	ASSDTGANTEAF
-	13	TRBV19	TRBJ2-3	ASSIGPGKRDTQY
-	12	TRBV7-2	TRBJ1-1	ASSLGAGGKEAF
-	14	TRBV5-3	-	ARSLDPWDGHYEQY
-	11	TRBV5-1	TRBJ1-2	ASSLVLDHGYT
-	14	TRBV18	TRBJ1-5	ASSPSSRAPNQPQH
TRBD1	11	TRBV25-1	TRBJ2-4	ASTGTGRYIQY
-	14	TRBV18	TRBJ2-2	ASSPQGGERAGELF
-	12	TRBV10-3	TRBJ2-5	AIRPPGPFVAQY
TRBD1	13	TRBV2	TRBJ2-1	ASTWADRGHNEQF
-	12	TRBV19	TRBJ1-1	ASSITVGSGRAF
-	13	TRBV18	TRBJ1-4	ASSPDGTTNEKLF
TRBD1	11	TRBV30	TRBJ2-7	AWGRDRGSQQY
-	10	TRBV5-8	TRBJ2-7	ASSIGGHEQY
-	12	TRBV5-1	TRBJ2-7	ASSLTLNSYEQY
-	11	TRBV5-1	TRBJ1-6	ASSLTGDSPLH
-	16	TRBV9	TRBJ2-6	ASSSHRGRGSGANVLT
TRBD2	13	TRBV4-1	TRBJ2-1	ASSVLSGVNNEQF
TRBD2	13	TRBV19	TRBJ2-7	ASSLTSGGPYEQY
-	10	TRBV29-1	TRBJ2-5	SVAFSQETQY
TRBD1	13	TRBV27	TRBJ1-4	ASSLARQGVRKLF
-	14	TRBV30	TRBJ1-5	AWSPAGPLKGQPQH